Below, one TCR beta chain is given with its context. These data belong to a study of blood T cell repertoires in COVID-19. For the study at large: Samples came from the United States, Italy and Spain, spanning acute and convalescent COVID-19. Sample material is recorded as cDNA or gDNA derived from T cells, B-cell-depleted T cells, or PBMCs.

Per the original methods: Estimation of nucleated cell counts relied on the amplification of reference gene primers. Clones were read by immunoSEQ multiplex PCR, and TCRdb kept only the in-frame ones, dropping some. D and trimming were read from the DNA, whereas the V and J calls and clone size are those reported in that table. Among 150,000 to 200,000 clones listed, approximately 78% were seen once. The receptor comes from a human donor in a cohort sampled during active COVID-19. Sequences were obtained from peripheral blood.

DNA for the CDR3: TGCGCCAGCAGTGAGTTTAAGGGACAGGGGGTTAACAATGAGCAGTTCTTC. It yields the protein CASSEFKGQGVNNEQFF. The J gene is TRBJ2-1, the V gene TRBV10-1; 11 nucleotides line up with TRBD1. With V trimmed by 1 base and J by 5 bases, 7 bases remained unmatched. This CDR3 spans 17 amino acids. The germline gives CDR1 WNHNN, CDR2 SYGVQD (reference sequence).